The clone carrying this T cell receptor beta chain was counted only a few times. The antigen remains unidentified. A sample-barcoded 5' primer and a J-beta primer mix were used in a second PCR of roughly 6 to 11 cycles. Individual samples furnished no less than 2.5 million CDR3-containing paired-end reads apiece. TCRdb re-called the 5' RACE reads through MiXCR, storing one row per CDR3 protein. The data contain about 720,000 distinct CDR3 sequences, more than 20% of them singletons. The CDR3 is made up of 15 amino acids. From germline, CDR1 is SNHLY and CDR2 FYNNEI. Losses at the gene ends were 11 bases for V and 0 bases for J; bases not matched to a gene: 13. This specimen belongs to a study of blood T cells in healthy people across ages. Points from the study as a whole: Significant beta diversity loss was already apparent by age roughly 43, declining roughly linearly.

The data were also submitted as part of a second study, on T cells of mothers and their children. Turning to that study: Using the M1S primer, the second PCR added sample barcodes along with 2-4 random nucleotides. Over 8 million reads per mother and roughly 3 million per child were obtained.

This clonotype was sampled from a boy younger than 18 in good health. Sequenced sample: blood. The chain recombines TRBV2 with TRBJ2-7; 7 nucleotides agree with TRBD2. CDR3 sequence reads: CAYNWEGSNSYEQYF. CDR3 nucleotide sequence: TGTGCCTACAATTGGGAGGGATCCAACTCCTACGAGCAGTACTTC.